These T cell receptor beta chains were read from a single sample in a study of blood T cell repertoires in COVID-19. Measured with immunoSEQ multiplex PCR; TCRdb has only the in-frame clones, and not every one. The table lists around 290,000 clones, around nine tenths of them singletons, with less than 3% in the top ten. Sequenced input: PBMCs or T cells enriched from blood (not recorded which). Receptors were obtained from a woman between 18 and 29 years old who had recovered from COVID-19. Both conserved end residues are part of each CDR3. The order of the fields is J gene, clone size, V gene, D gene, CDR3 DNA, CDR3 protein. D genes are given only for firm matches. A clone size is listed for some rows: how often the clone was seen (once, few, many), or a class if it is expanded.

TRBJ2-2 - TRBV12-3/TRBV12-4 - TGTGCCAGCCGTACGAACACCGGGGAGCTGTTTTTT CASRTNTGELFF
TRBJ2-1 - TRBV6-2/TRBV6-3 - TGTGCCAGCAGTTACACAGACAATGAGCAGTTCTTC CASSYTDNEQFF
TRBJ1-1 - TRBV4-1 - TGCGCCAGCAGCCAAGCACGGGAAACGGGTGAAGCTTTCTTT CASSQARETGEAFF
TRBJ2-3 - TRBV4-3 TRBD2 TGCGCCAGCAGCCTCTCAGCCTCTAGCGGGGGCACAGATACGCAGTATTTT CASSLSASSGGTDTQYF
TRBJ1-5 - TRBV2 TRBD1 TGTGCCAGCAGTCGGGACAGGGCTCAGCCCCAGCATTTT CASSRDRAQPQHF
TRBJ2-2 - TRBV6-4 TRBD2 TGTGCCAGCAGTGACGAGCGGGAAACCGGGGAGCTGTTTTTT CASSDERETGELFF
TRBJ1-1 - TRBV7-8 - TGTGCCAGCAGCTTAGACTTGAACACTGAAGCTTTCTTT CASSLDLNTEAFF
TRBJ1-1 - TRBV5-4 TRBD1 TGTGCCAGCAGTAATATACAGGGGGGAACTAAAGAAGCTTTCTTT CASSNIQGGTKEAFF
TRBJ1-2 - TRBV18 TRBD1 TGTGCCAGCTCACGCCGGGACAGGGCTGGCTACACCTTC CASSRRDRAGYTF
TRBJ2-7 - TRBV30 - TGTGCCTGCCCGAAGGCAGGGGCTACCTACGAGCAGTACTTC CACPKAGATYEQYF
TRBJ1-1 - TRBV10-1 - TGCGCCAGCAGTGGGTCAACAGGGAACACTGAAGCTTTCTTT CASSGSTGNTEAFF
TRBJ2-1 once TRBV19 TRBD2 TGTGCCAGTAGTCCTCTTGGAAGCGGGAGCTACAATGAGCAGTTCTTC CASSPLGSGSYNEQFF
TRBJ2-1 - TRBV5-1 - TGCGCCAGCAGCCTCGGGGGTGGGGAGACAGTTGAGCAGTTCTTC CASSLGGGETVEQFF
TRBJ2-6 - TRBV14 - TGTGCCAGCAGTCTAAGGGGCCCTGGGGCCAACGTCCTGACTTTC CASSLRGPGANVLTF
TRBJ2-7 - TRBV13 TRBD1 TGTGCCAGCAGCTCGCGACAGGGGCGATCCTACGAGCAGTACTTC CASSSRQGRSYEQYF
TRBJ2-2 once TRBV18 TRBD2 TGTGCCAGCTCATTACAGCGGGGGCCGAACACCGGGGAGCTGTTTTTT CASSLQRGPNTGELFF
TRBJ2-1 - TRBV18 - TGTGCCAGCTCACGAGGGCCCTCTTACAATGAGCAGTTCTTC CASSRGPSYNEQFF
TRBJ1-2 - TRBV21-1 - TGTGCCAGCAGCAAAGCGCTTGGGACAGGGCTCGATGGCTACACCTTC CASSKALGTGLDGYTF
TRBJ1-2 - TRBV7-9 - TGTGCCAGCAGCAAATCCGCACGGGTATTCTATGGCTACACCTTC CASSKSARVFYGYTF
TRBJ1-4 - TRBV7-2 - TGTGCCAGCAGCTTAGCGCCAGTATCAACTAATGAAAAACTGTTTTTT CASSLAPVSTNEKLFF